The rows below give T cell receptor beta chains drawn from one sample of a study of graft-versus-host responses after intestinal transplantation. Assay used: immunoSEQ multiplex PCR; TCRdb lists only in-frame clones, some missing. The sample comprises 10,000 to 15,000 clones, 85% to 95% of which are singletons, and roughly 22% rests with the top ten. This specimen consisted of PBMCs, obtained around 110 days after intestinal transplant. Receptors originate from a human patient who received an intestinal transplant, so some T cells may come from the graft donor. CDR3s include the opening cysteine and the closing phenylalanine or tryptophan. The D gene is left open where the match is weak. Clone size is given for some rows only: seen once, a few or many times, or a class if the clone is expanded.

d_gene,abundance,v_gene,j_gene,CDR3aa,CDR3nt
NA,NA,TRBV27,TRBJ2-7,CASSLYRDGEQYF,TGTGCCAGCAGTTTATACCGGGACGGCGAGCAGTACTTC
TRBD1,NA,TRBV6-6,TRBJ1-2,CASSSDRGPGYTF,TGTGCCAGCAGTTCGGACAGGGGCCCTGGCTACACCTTC
NA,NA,TRBV30,TRBJ2-1,CAWTPFGGITYNEQFF,TGTGCCTGGACCCCCTTTGGGGGAATAACCTACAATGAGCAGTTCTTC
NA,NA,TRBV11-2,TRBJ2-7,CASSLTGRNYEQYF,TGTGCCAGTAGCTTGACAGGAAGAAACTACGAGCAGTACTTC
NA,NA,TRBV27,TRBJ2-5,CASSPGQHGETQYF,TGTGCCAGCAGCCCAGGACAGCACGGAGAGACCCAGTACTTC
TRBD1,few,TRBV10-3,TRBJ1-5,CAISESGWTGAHQPQHF,TGTGCCATCAGTGAGTCGGGATGGACAGGAGCCCATCAGCCCCAGCATTTT
NA,NA,TRBV6-1,TRBJ1-1,CASSEARGGRLVPEAFF,TGTGCCAGCAGTGAAGCACGGGGGGGGAGACTGGTTCCTGAAGCTTTCTTT
NA,NA,TRBV11-2,TRBJ2-7,CASSLAWSLIYEQYF,TGTGCCAGCAGCTTAGCCTGGTCCCTTATCTACGAGCAGTACTTC
NA,NA,TRBV18,TRBJ2-7,CASSPPSRQTYEQYF,TGTGCCAGCTCACCACCCTCCAGACAGACCTACGAGCAGTACTTC
TRBD2,NA,TRBV30,TRBJ2-5,CAWRRTGGGETQYF,TGTGCCTGGAGAAGAACGGGAGGAGGGGAGACCCAGTACTTC
TRBD1,NA,TRBV9,TRBJ2-1,CASSAGQYNEQFF,TGTGCCAGCAGCGCGGGACAGTACAATGAGCAGTTCTTC
NA,NA,TRBV5-6,TRBJ2-5,CASSLEGQETQYF,TGTGCCAGCAGCTTGGAGGGACAAGAGACCCAGTACTTC
TRBD2,few,TRBV7-9,TRBJ2-5,CASSIKGLAVRVQETQYF,TGTGCCAGCAGCATTAAGGGACTAGCGGTCCGGGTCCAAGAGACCCAGTACTTC
NA,NA,TRBV4-2,TRBJ2-1,CASSQVNNEQFF,TGTGCCAGCAGCCAAGTTAACAATGAGCAGTTCTTC
NA,NA,TRBV15,TRBJ2-7,CATSRGARDEQYF,TGTGCCACCAGCAGAGGTGCCCGGGACGAGCAGTACTTC
TRBD1,NA,TRBV2,TRBJ1-6,CASSFQDRHNSPLHF,TGTGCCAGCAGCTTCCAGGACAGGCATAATTCACCCCTCCACTTT
TRBD1,NA,TRBV7-9,TRBJ1-1,CASSPRTGNTEAFF,TGTGCCAGCAGCCCGCGGACAGGGAATACTGAAGCTTTCTTT
TRBD1,NA,TRBV6-5,TRBJ2-7,CASSYSKTSGGYEQYF,TGTGCCAGCAGTTACTCTAAAACCTCAGGGGGCTACGAGCAGTACTTC
TRBD1,NA,TRBV6-5,TRBJ2-5,CASSYAPQGNRETQYF,TGTGCCAGCAGTTACGCCCCACAGGGGAACCGGGAGACCCAGTACTTC
TRBD2,NA,TRBV7-9,TRBJ2-7,CASSLYGTSGREEQYF,TGTGCCAGCAGCCTTTACGGGACTAGCGGGAGGGAGGAGCAGTACTTC
NA,NA,TRBV27,TRBJ1-2,CASSLAGDYGYTF,TGTGCCAGCAGTTTAGCAGGAGACTATGGCTACACCTTC
TRBD1,few,TRBV6-5,TRBJ2-7,CASSYRTDRVGEQYF,TGTGCCAGCAGTTACCGTACCGACAGGGTTGGCGAGCAGTACTTC
NA,NA,TRBV4-2,TRBJ2-7,CASSLGTPYEQYF,TGTGCCAGCAGCCTCGGGACACCCTACGAGCAGTACTTC